This TCR beta chain was documented in a study of blood T cell repertoires in COVID-19. The overall study: From T cells, B-cell-depleted T cells, or PBMCs came the material, which was cDNA or gDNA.

The V gene end was trimmed by 4 bases and the J gene end by 2 bases; junction bases not matched to a gene: 4. This CDR3 is 16 amino acids long. Germline CDR1 PRHDT, CDR2 FYEKMQ (reference sequence). This clone has only one observation. Generated by immunoSEQ multiplex PCR, the TCRdb table keeps only in-frame clones and is missing some. The sample carries about 160,000 clones, more than 75% recorded once. This chain joins TRBV13 and TRBJ2-2; 10 bases agree with TRBD2. This clonotype originated in a man younger than 35 with acute or convalescent COVID-19. What was sequenced was peripheral blood. CDR3 sequence reads: CASSSGLAVNTGELFF. The CDR3 bases are TGTGCCAGCAGCTCCGGACTAGCGGTTAACACCGGGGAGCTGTTTTTT.